These 18 T cell receptor beta chains originate from one sample sequenced in a study of shared clonotypes between healthy human individuals. Sequencing used immunoSEQ multiplex PCR; TCRdb keeps in-frame clones, though not all of them. Of roughly 2.4 million clones detected, about 94% appear once; the ten largest clones hold around 0.13%. The source material was naive CD4+ T cells sorted from blood. Noted subset: CD45RA+ positively selected. The receptors stem from a man in his late teens or twenties in good health.

CDR3 region: CASSSEGSAYNEQFF. CDR3 sequence (DNA): TGTGCCAGCAGTTCAGAGGGCTCGGCTTACAATGAGCAGTTCTTC. The chain recombines TRBV27 with TRBJ2-1, with a tentative D call TRBD2 (5 bases). The germline CDR1 and CDR2 sequences are MNHEY and SMNVEV (reference sequence). The CDR3 has 15 amino acids. V was cut by 4 bases and J by 4 bases, with 14 bases left in between.

The CDR3 protein is CASTFDQTDTGELFF. The CDR3 nucleotides read TGTGCCAGCACCTTCGACCAGACGGACACCGGGGAGCTGTTTTTT. This chain joins TRBV2 and TRBJ2-2; D ambiguous. V was clipped by 7 bases and J by 3 bases, with 15 bases between them. The germline V gene encodes CDR1 SNHLY and CDR2 FYNNEI. This CDR3 comprises 15 residues.

This clone has a single count. The chain is built from TRBV27 and TRBJ2-1; TRBD1 matches at 9 bases. V was pared by 2 bases and J by 6 bases, with 17 bases of the junction left unmatched. The germline V gene encodes CDR1 MNHEY and CDR2 SMNVEV (reference sequence). There are 19 residues in the CDR3. The DNA for the CDR3 is TGTGCCAGCAGTTTAATACCCCTGGGACAGGGTTCCTTCGGCAATGAGCAGTTCTTC. Its translation: CASSLIPLGQGSFGNEQFF.

With respect to this clone: This CDR3 is also generated by other DNA sequences in the sample. The CDR3 sequence is CASSLGRYEQYF. The CDR3 DNA sequence: TGTGCCAGCAGTTTGGGTCGATACGAGCAGTACTTC. This chain uses TRBV28 with TRBJ2-7; D is undetermined. The CDR3 contains 12 residues. V shed 3 bases and J shed 4 bases, with 7 bases lying between them. From germline, CDR1 is MDHEN and CDR2 SYDVKM.

This clone has a single count. The chain employs TRBV5-1 and TRBJ2-3, with 10 bases that match TRBD2. The J segment lost 0 bases and the V segment lost 0 bases, leaving 4 bases of the junction unmatched. This CDR3 comprises 17 residues. CDR1 and CDR2 from the germline V gene are SGHRS and YFSETQ. The CDR3 protein is CASSLVTSGISTDTQYF. The CDR3 nucleotides read TGCGCCAGCAGCTTGGTTACTAGCGGGATTAGCACAGATACGCAGTATTTT. Filled out from reference TRBV5-1 and TRBJ2-3, the complete variable domain reads KAGVTQTPRYLIKTRGQQVTLSCSPISGHRSVSWYQQTPGQGLQFLFEYFSETQRNKGNFPGRFSGRQFSNSRSEMNVSTLELGDSALYLCASSLVTSGISTDTQYFGPGTRLTVL.

On this clone itself: Other nucleotide sequences from this sample produce the same CDR3. The chain has TRBV4-3 and TRBJ1-1, with D perhaps matching TRBD1 (5 bases). Germline V gives CDR1 LGHNA, CDR2 YSLEER. The CDR3 contains 15 residues. The V and J ends lost 1 base and 0 bases respectively, with 9 bases between them. The CDR3 sequence is CASSQVGGVNTEAFF. The DNA of the CDR3 is TGCGCCAGCAGCCAAGTTGGGGGGGTGAACACTGAAGCTTTCTTT.

The chain uses TRBV18 and TRBJ1-5; 9 bases map to TRBD1. The length of the CDR3 is 14 residues. Germline loops: CDR1 KGHSH, CDR2 LQKENI. Trimming at V came to 8 bases and at J to 1 base, leaving 3 bases not matched to a gene. CDR3: CASGTGWSNQPQHF. DNA of the CDR3: TGTGCCAGCGGGACAGGGTGGAGCAATCAGCCCCAGCATTTT.

The V gene is TRBV18, the J gene TRBJ2-2; 13 bases map to TRBD2. This CDR3 spans 16 amino acids. V lost 4 bases, J lost 6 bases, and 5 bases stayed unmatched. CDR1 KGHSH and CDR2 LQKENI come from the germline V gene. The chain's CDR3 is CASSLGLAGVAGELFF. In DNA, the CDR3 is TGTGCCAGCTCACTCGGACTAGCGGGAGTGGCCGGGGAGCTGTTTTTT.

The chain couples TRBV11-2 to TRBJ2-7, with TRBD1 matching 8 bases. Germline assignment: CDR1 SGHAT and CDR2 FQNNGV. The CDR3 totals 15 residues. The J segment lost 7 bases and the V segment lost 2 bases, leaving 10 bases of the junction unmatched. CDR3 loop: CASSLWNDRGDEQYF. The DNA for the CDR3 is TGTGCCAGCAGCTTATGGAATGACAGGGGCGATGAGCAGTACTTC.

The chain joins TRBV6-5 to TRBJ1-1; D possibly corresponds to TRBD1 (6 bases). Trimming took off 2 bases at V and 0 bases at J, with 7 bases between the two ends. The CDR3 is 14 amino acids. The germline CDR1 and CDR2 sequences are MNHEY and SVGAGI. In nucleotides, the CDR3 is TGTGCCAGCAGTTACAGGGACATGAACACTGAAGCTTTCTTT. It is translated as CASSYRDMNTEAFF.

The gene calls are TRBV18 and TRBJ2-1; no clear D. The CDR3 contains 13 residues. Germline lookup yields CDR1 KGHSH and CDR2 LQKENI. Trimming shortened V by 4 bases and J by 7 bases, and 11 bases separated the two germline ends. CDR3 sequence: CASSQGWFNEQFF. The CDR3 DNA reads TGTGCCAGCTCACAAGGGTGGTTTAATGAGCAGTTCTTC.

The rearrangement links TRBV7-9 to TRBJ2-5, with D perhaps matching TRBD1 (7 bases). Germline lookup yields CDR1 SEHNR and CDR2 FQNEAQ (reference sequence). With 4 bases removed from V and 5 bases from J, the gap between germline ends came to 11 bases. The CDR3 consists of 13 residues. This CDR3 reads CASSSSGGETQYF. CDR3 nucleotide sequence: TGTGCCAGCAGCTCCTCAGGGGGGGAGACCCAGTACTTC.

The chain uses TRBV5-1 and TRBJ1-1, with 8 bases that match TRBD1. With 4 bases clipped from V and 4 bases from J, the junction kept 12 bases outside the gene matches. CDR3 length: 16 residues. Germline V gene sequence: CDR1 SGHRS, CDR2 YFSETQ. The chain's CDR3 is CASSGYGQGLSTEAFF. The CDR3 DNA follows: TGCGCCAGCAGCGGTTACGGACAGGGCCTTAGCACTGAAGCTTTCTTT.

Of note for this clone: This sample includes further DNA sequences coding for the same CDR3. The V and J genes are TRBV18 and TRBJ2-7; no firm D call. Germline V gene sequence: CDR1 KGHSH, CDR2 LQKENI. Trimming removed 6 bases from V and 0 bases from J, with 12 bases in between. There are 14 residues in the CDR3. CDR3 sequence reads: CASSPDRVSYEQYF. CDR3 DNA: TGTGCCAGCTCTCCCGACCGAGTCTCCTACGAGCAGTACTTC.

The J gene is TRBJ1-2, the V gene TRBV28, with TRBD1 identical over 7 bases. From germline, CDR1 is MDHEN and CDR2 SYDVKM. V lost 4 bases to trimming and J lost 2 bases; unmatched junction nucleotides: 10. The CDR3 covers 16 residues. CDR3 bases: TGTGCCAGCAGTTCCGGGACAGTAATCGTAAACTATGGCTACACCTTC. Translated, it gives CASSSGTVIVNYGYTF.

V usage is TRBV14 and J usage is TRBJ2-4; D might be TRBD1 (6 bases). The V gene lost 1 base and the J gene lost 8 bases, with 15 bases spanning the gap. The CDR3 has 15 amino acids. The V gene's germline CDR1 is SGHDN and CDR2 FVKESK. In DNA, the CDR3 is TGTGCCAGCAGCCAAGCTACAGGGCTTTCATACATTCAGTACTTC. It translates to CASSQATGLSYIQYF.

Notes on this clone: Other DNA sequences of this sample code for an identical CDR3. The V gene is TRBV7-2, the J gene TRBJ2-2; TRBD1 or TRBD2 may be the D gene (5 bases each). CDR3 length: 16 residues. Looked up from germline, CDR1 is SGHTA and CDR2 is FQGNSA. The germline V and J ends were trimmed by 1 base and 2 bases, with 11 bases remaining between them. CDR3 amino acids: CASSLVGTGNTGELFF. DNA of the CDR3: TGTGCCAGCAGCTTAGTCGGGACGGGTAACACCGGGGAGCTGTTTTTT. Together with reference TRBV7-2 and TRBJ2-2, the CDR3 gives the full variable domain: GAGVSQSPSNKVTEKGKDVELRCDPISGHTALYWYRQSLGQGLEFLIYFQGNSAPDKSGLPSDRFSAERTGGSVSTLTIQRTQQEDSAVYLCASSLVGTGNTGELFFGEGSRLTVL.

The genes are TRBV7-2 and TRBJ2-7, with 14 bases fitting TRBD2. Germline CDR1 and CDR2: SGHTA and FQGNSA. The CDR3 covers 17 residues. Trimming at V came to 0 bases and at J to 2 bases, leaving 3 bases not matched to a gene. The CDR3 loop is CASSLAGLAGDPYEQYF. In DNA form, the CDR3 reads TGTGCCAGCAGCTTAGCGGGACTAGCGGGAGACCCCTACGAGCAGTACTTC.